The rows below give T cell receptor beta chains drawn from one sample of a study of CD8 T cells in ankylosing spondylitis. TCRdb re-analysed the 5' RACE reads in MiXCR, keeping a single row per CDR3 protein. The sample includes about 160,000 distinct CDR3 sequences, under 55% of them seen just once. The material sequenced was synovial fluid, either unsorted or a sorted T cell fraction (not recorded which). These receptors came from a male donor with ankylosing spondylitis. The conserved cysteine and the conserved F or W are not part of the CDR3 here.

>TRBV18|TRBJ2-1|15
ASSPQSRRLLYNEQF
>TRBV12-3/TRBV12-4|TRBJ1-1|9
ASSGALPAF
>TRBV18|TRBJ2-1|9
ASSPGVKQF
>TRBV6-2/TRBV6-3|TRBJ2-2|13
ASSSAYQTTGELF
>TRBV15|TRBJ2-7|11
ATSRVTGYEQY
>TRBV12-3/TRBV12-4|TRBJ1-2|10
ASSKSHYGYT
>TRBV29-1|TRBJ2-1|12
SVGSQGAIGEQF
>TRBV7-9|TRBJ2-5|13
ASSSDGPSGETQY
>TRBV6-5|TRBJ1-1|11
ASSWAANTEAF
>TRBV6-2/TRBV6-3|TRBJ2-7|16
ASSPPWSYERWAYEQY
>TRBV20-1|TRBJ2-1|14
SARVAGLANPNEQF
>TRBV4-2|TRBJ2-1|9
ASSHRYEQF
>TRBV20-1|TRBJ1-1|15
SATPLIRSPGNTEAF
>TRBV29-1|TRBJ2-1|11
SVFRGGYGEQF
>TRBV7-8|TRBJ2-3|14
ASGDHAPYMTDTQY
>TRBV10-3|TRBJ1-2|12
ASKVRREYYGYT
>TRBV7-7|TRBJ1-1|12
ASSFRAPGALGF
>TRBV6-5|TRBJ1-1|12
ASSYGGMNTEAF
>TRBV28|TRBJ2-1|16
ASSCPTLAGGRYNEQF
>TRBV20-1|TRBJ1-1|14
SARGHYSGGFTEAF
>TRBV28|TRBJ2-6|16
ASSLSLAGYSGANVLT
>TRBV11-3|TRBJ2-2|10
ASSSEVGELF
>TRBV11-2|TRBJ2-1|12
ASSLAGLSGEQF
>TRBV20-1|TRBJ1-1|10
SARDEGAEAF
>TRBV6-2/TRBV6-3|TRBJ2-1|14
ASSYTQTPRGNEQF
>TRBV7-9|TRBJ1-5|11
ASSSGDASTQH
>TRBV12-3/TRBV12-4|TRBJ1-6|12
ASSLGRRGSPLH
>TRBV15|TRBJ2-2|15
ATSRDLTAVEAGELF